This note documents a single T cell receptor (beta chain) sequence. Its antigen is not identified. Mixed chimerism was transient after nonmyeloablative marrow transplants from related graft donors. CDR3 length equals 15 residues. Germline CDR1 SEHNR, CDR2 FQNEAQ (reference sequence). After removal of 5 bases from V and 4 bases from J, the junction contained 5 bases not matched to a gene. The data stem from a study of Tregs in tolerant kidney transplant recipients. General study results and limits: Biological reproducibility was not directly addressed, but technical replication error appeared minimal. Changing PCR primers prevented nucleotide comparison between some patients' samples. Validation in larger populations is needed because few patients were studied. Expanding Tregs on activated donor B cells appeared to best identify donor-specific TCRbeta clones.

The assay was immunoSEQ multiplex PCR, and TCRdb's table has in-frame clones only and misses some. The sample includes roughly 86,000 clones, 93% of them seen just once. The V call is TRBV7-9, the J call TRBJ2-4; 10 nucleotides match TRBD2. Material: CD4+ T cells from blood (PBMCs), obtained 12 months after the transplant. The clonotype was recovered from a human patient who received a combined kidney and bone marrow transplant. Some T cells may be transferred from the graft donor. The CDR3, as DNA: TGTGCCAGCAGCCGAGGACTAGCGGAAAAAAACATTCAGTACTTC. This gives the protein CASSRGLAEKNIQYF. Combining the CDR3 with reference TRBV7-9 and TRBJ2-4 gives the whole variable domain DTGVSQNPRHKITKRGQNVTFRCDPISEHNRLYWYRQTLGQGPEFLTYFQNEAQLEKSRLLSDRFSAERPKGSFSTLEIQRTEQGDSAMYLCASSRGLAEKNIQYFGAGTRLSVL.